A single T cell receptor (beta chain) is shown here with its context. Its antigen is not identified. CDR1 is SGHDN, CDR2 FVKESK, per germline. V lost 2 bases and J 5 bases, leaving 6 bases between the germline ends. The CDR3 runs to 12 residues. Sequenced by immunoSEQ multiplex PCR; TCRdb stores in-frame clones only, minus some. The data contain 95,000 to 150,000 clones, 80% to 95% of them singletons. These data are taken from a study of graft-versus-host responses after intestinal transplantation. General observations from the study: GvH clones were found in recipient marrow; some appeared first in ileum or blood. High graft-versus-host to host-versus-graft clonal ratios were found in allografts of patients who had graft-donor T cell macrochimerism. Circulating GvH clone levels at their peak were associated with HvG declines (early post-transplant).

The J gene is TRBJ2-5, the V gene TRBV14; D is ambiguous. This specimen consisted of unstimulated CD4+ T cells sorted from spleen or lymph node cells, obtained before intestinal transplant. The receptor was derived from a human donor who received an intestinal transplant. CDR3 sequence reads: CASSQKAETQYF. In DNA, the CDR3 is TGTGCCAGCAGCCAAAAAGCGGAGACCCAGTACTTC.